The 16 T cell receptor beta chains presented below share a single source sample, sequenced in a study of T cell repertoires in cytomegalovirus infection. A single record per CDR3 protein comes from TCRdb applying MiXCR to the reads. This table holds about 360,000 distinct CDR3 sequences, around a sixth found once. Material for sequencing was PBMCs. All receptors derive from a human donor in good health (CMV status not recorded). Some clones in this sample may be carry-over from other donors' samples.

This chain's CDR3 is CASTGVLAGSGTQYF. The CDR3 bases are TGTGCCAGCACAGGGGTACTAGCGGGGAGCGGGACCCAGTACTTC. The chain has TRBV2 and TRBJ2-5; the match to TRBD2 covers 10 bases. The ends lost 7 bases at V and 7 bases at J; junction bases unmatched: 12. The germline V gene has CDR1 SNHLY and CDR2 FYNNEI. This CDR3 is built from 15 residues.

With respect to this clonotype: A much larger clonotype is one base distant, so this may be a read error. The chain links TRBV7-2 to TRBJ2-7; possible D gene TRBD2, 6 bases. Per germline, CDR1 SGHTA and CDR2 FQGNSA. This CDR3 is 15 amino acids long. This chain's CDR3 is CDSSLSVAEAYEQYF. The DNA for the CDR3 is TGTGACAGCAGCTTATCGGTAGCGGAGGCCTACGAGCAGTACTTC.

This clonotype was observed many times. The CDR3 DNA sequence: TGTGCCAGCAGTTGGGGACTAGCGGGAGGCTACGAGCAGTACTTC. This encodes CASSWGLAGGYEQYF. V is TRBV7-6 and J is TRBJ2-7, with TRBD2 identical over 15 bases. CDR3 length: 15 residues. In germline, CDR1 is SGHVS, CDR2 FNYEAQ. The V gene end was trimmed by 6 bases and the J gene end by 3 bases; junction bases not matched to a gene: 3.

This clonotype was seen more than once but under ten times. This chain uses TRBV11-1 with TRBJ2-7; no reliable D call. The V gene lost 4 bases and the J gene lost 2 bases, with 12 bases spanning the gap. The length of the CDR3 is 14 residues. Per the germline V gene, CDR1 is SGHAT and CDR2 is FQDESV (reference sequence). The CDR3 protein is CASSYQEYTYEQYF. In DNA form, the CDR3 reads TGTGCCAGCAGCTACCAAGAGTACACCTACGAGCAGTACTTC. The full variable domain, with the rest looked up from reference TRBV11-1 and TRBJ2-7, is EAEVAQSPRYKITEKSQAVAFWCDPISGHATLYWYRQILGQGPELLVQFQDESVVDDSQLPKDRFSAERLKGVDSTLKIQPAELGDSAMYLCASSYQEYTYEQYFGPGTRLTVT.

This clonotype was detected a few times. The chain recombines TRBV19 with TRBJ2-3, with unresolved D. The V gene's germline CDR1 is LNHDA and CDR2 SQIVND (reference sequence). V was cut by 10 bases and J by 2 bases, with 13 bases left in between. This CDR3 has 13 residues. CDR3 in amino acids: CATTWGNTDTQYF. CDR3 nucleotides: TGTGCCACCACCTGGGGAAACACAGATACGCAGTATTTT.

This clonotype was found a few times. CDR3 DNA sequence: TGTGCCAGCAGTTCCCGGAATAGCAATCAGCCCCAGCATTTT. This sequence encodes CASSSRNSNQPQHF. The J gene is TRBJ1-5, the V gene TRBV6-2 or TRBV6-3; D is uncertain. CDR3 size: 14 residues. Trimming shortened V by 4 bases and J by 0 bases, and 7 bases separated the two germline ends. Germline V gene sequence: CDR1 MNHEY, CDR2 SVGEGT.

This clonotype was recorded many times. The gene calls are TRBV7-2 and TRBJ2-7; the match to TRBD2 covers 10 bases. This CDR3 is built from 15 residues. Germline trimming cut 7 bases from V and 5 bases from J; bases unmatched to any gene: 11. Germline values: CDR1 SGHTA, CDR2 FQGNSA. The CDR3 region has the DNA TGTGCCAGCACCTTCCGGGGGCTAGCGGGAGACGAGCAGTACTTC. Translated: CASTFRGLAGDEQYF.

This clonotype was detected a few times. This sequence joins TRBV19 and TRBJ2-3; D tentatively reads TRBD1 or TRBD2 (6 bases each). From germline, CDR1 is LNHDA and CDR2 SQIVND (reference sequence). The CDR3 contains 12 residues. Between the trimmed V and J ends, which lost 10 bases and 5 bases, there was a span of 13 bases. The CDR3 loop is CATGGGQDTQYF. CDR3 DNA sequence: TGTGCCACCGGAGGGGGGCAAGATACGCAGTATTTT.

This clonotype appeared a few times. CDR3 sequence reads: CSAKGRFQETQYF. DNA of the CDR3: TGCAGTGCTAAGGGACGGTTCCAAGAGACCCAGTACTTC. V and J are TRBV20-1 and TRBJ2-5; TRBD1 or TRBD2 may be the D gene (5 bases each). The CDR3 has 13 amino acids. Germline V CDR1 and CDR2: DFQATT, SNEGSKA (reference sequence). V was clipped by 4 bases and J by 1 base, with 10 bases between them.

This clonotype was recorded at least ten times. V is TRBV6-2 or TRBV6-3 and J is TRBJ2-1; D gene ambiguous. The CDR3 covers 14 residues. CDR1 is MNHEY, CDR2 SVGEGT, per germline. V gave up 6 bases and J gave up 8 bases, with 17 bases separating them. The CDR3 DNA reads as TGTGCCAGCAGCTCCCGCTGGCGGCACTATGAGCAGTTCTTC. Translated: CASSSRWRHYEQFF.

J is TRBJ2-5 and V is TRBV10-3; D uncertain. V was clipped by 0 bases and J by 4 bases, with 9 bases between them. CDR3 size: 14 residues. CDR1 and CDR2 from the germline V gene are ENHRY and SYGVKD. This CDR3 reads CAISESTWGETQYF. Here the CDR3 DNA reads TGTGCCATCAGTGAGTCGACTTGGGGAGAGACCCAGTACTTC.

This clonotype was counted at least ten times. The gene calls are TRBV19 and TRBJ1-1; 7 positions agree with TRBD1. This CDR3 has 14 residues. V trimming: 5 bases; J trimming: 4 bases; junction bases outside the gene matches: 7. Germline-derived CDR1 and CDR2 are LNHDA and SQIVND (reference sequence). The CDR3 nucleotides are TGTGCCAGTAGTGCCCGGGACAGAGCCACTGAAGCTTTCTTT. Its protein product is CASSARDRATEAFF.

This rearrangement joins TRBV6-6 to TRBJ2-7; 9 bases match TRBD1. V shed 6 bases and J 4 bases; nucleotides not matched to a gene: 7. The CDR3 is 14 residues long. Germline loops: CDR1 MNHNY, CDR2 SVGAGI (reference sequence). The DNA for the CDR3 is TGTGCCAGCAGCAAACAGGGGGCGCGGTACGAGCAGTACTTC. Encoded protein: CASSKQGARYEQYF.

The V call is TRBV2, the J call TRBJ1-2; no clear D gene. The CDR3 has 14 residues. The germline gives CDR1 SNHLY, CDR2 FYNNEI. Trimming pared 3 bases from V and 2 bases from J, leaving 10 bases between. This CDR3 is CASSEGGSNYGYTF. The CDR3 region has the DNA TGTGCCAGCAGTGAGGGTGGGTCCAACTATGGCTACACCTTC.

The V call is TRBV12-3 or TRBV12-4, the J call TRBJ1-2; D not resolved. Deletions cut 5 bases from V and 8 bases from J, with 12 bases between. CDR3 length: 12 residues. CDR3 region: CASSIGWLGYTF. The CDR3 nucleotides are TGTGCCAGCAGTATAGGCTGGTTGGGCTACACCTTC.

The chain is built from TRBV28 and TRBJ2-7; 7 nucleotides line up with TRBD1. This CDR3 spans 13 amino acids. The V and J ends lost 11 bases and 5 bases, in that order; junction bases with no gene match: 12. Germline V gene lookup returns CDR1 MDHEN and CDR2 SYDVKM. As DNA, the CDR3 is TGTGCCTGCTTAGACAGGGTCGCCAACGAGCAGTACTTC. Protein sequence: CACLDRVANEQYF.